The rows below give T cell receptor beta chains drawn from one sample of a study of neurological immune-mediated disorders. MiXCR was run by TCRdb on the 5' RACE reads, yielding one entry per CDR3 protein. The sample lists some 38,000 distinct CDR3 sequences; over 12% were seen once. The sequencing input was PBMCs. Receptors originate from a woman aged 45-65 years with HTLV-1-associated myelopathy (HAM/TSP). Both conserved end residues are part of each CDR3.

J gene | V gene | CDR3 protein
TRBJ2-7 | TRBV2 | CASSGQVKGEQYF
TRBJ1-1 | TRBV7-2 | CASSLSRGTEAFF
TRBJ2-1 | TRBV6-5 | CASSYSGNPFSSYNEQFF
TRBJ1-1 | TRBV14 | CASSQVDRAFF
TRBJ1-2 | TRBV5-1 | CASSSDGQIANYGYTF
TRBJ2-3 | TRBV29-1 | CSLTTSGVADTQYF
TRBJ2-6 | TRBV5-1 | CASSPGQEAGANVLTF
TRBJ1-5 | TRBV28 | CASSPPGGGRQPQHF
TRBJ2-2 | TRBV7-9 | CASSFGLAGGNTGELFF
TRBJ1-1 | TRBV7-2 | CASSSPATSRAFF
TRBJ2-3 | TRBV5-1 | CASSFDGEASTDTQYF
TRBJ2-2 | TRBV7-2 | CATPGSRASGELFF
TRBJ2-1 | TRBV6-5 | CASSRSGATYNEQFF
TRBJ2-6 | TRBV5-1 | CASSWGQPSSGANVLTF
TRBJ1-6 | TRBV12-3/TRBV12-4 | CASSFRDRGRNSPLHF
TRBJ1-1 | TRBV4-3 | CASSGSYSNTEAFF
TRBJ2-1 | TRBV27 | CASSLTSGYEQFF
TRBJ1-1 | TRBV29-1 | CSVVDRTEAFF
TRBJ1-1 | TRBV5-1 | CASSLTGFKTEAFF
TRBJ1-4 | TRBV20-1 | CSARAGQGAEVEKLFF
TRBJ1-5 | TRBV5-6 | CASSFLGEGQTQQF
TRBJ2-1 | TRBV20-1 | CSGNIDPVGNEQFF
TRBJ1-1 | TRBV12-3/TRBV12-4 | CASSFTQGGTEAFF
TRBJ1-2 | TRBV5-1 | CASSSTGSNYGYTF
TRBJ1-3 | TRBV7-2 | CASSLGAGVTGNTIYF